This TCR beta chain came from a study of OX40 agonist ivuxolimab in advanced cancers. Overall study: Patients treated during dose escalation were battling hepatocellular carcinoma, melanoma, renal cell or head and neck cancer.

Produced via immunoSEQ multiplex PCR; TCRdb's table is partial and in-frame only. The top ten hold approximately 0.32% of the sample, which has under 80,000 clones, approximately 92% seen once. The CDR3 contains 13 residues. CDR1 and CDR2 from the germline V gene are SGHVS and FQNEAQ. V was trimmed by 5 bases and J by 2 bases, leaving 10 bases between them. V gene TRBV7-8 combines with J gene TRBJ2-7, with D uncertain. This material consisted of CD4+ or CD8+ T cells sorted from blood, taken in a trial of the OX40 agonist ivuxolimab. The sequence was collected from an adult with an advanced solid tumor such as melanoma, head and neck, liver or kidney cancer. CDR3 DNA: TGTGCCAGCAGCCCGGGCTTGACCTACGAGCAGTACTTC. Translation gives CASSPGLTYEQYF.